This T cell receptor (beta chain) was profiled in a study of blood T cell repertoires in COVID-19. Study-level information: The United States, Italy and Spain were the sources of the acute and convalescent COVID-19 samples. In each case, the material was cDNA or gDNA derived from T cells, B-cell-depleted T cells, or PBMCs.

As handled by the study authors: Estimated nucleated cell counts came from reference gene primer amplification. Libraries were prepared by immunoSEQ multiplex PCR; TCRdb keeps only in-frame clonotypes and omits some of them. That table gives V, J and clone size, and the DNA gave D and trimming. This table holds 55,000 to 70,000 clones, roughly 80% found once. This clone showed up just once. This CDR3 has 16 amino acids. Germline values: CDR1 SGHDT, CDR2 YYEEEE. J was trimmed by 0 bases and V by 0 bases; bases with no gene match: 6. The source is a human donor in a cohort sampled during active COVID-19. Specimen: peripheral blood. The chain carries TRBV5-6 and TRBJ2-7; 7 bases match TRBD1. The CDR3 loop is CASSLGWTGSSYEQYF. For the CDR3, the DNA is TGTGCCAGCAGCTTGGGATGGACAGGTTCCTCCTACGAGCAGTACTTC.